A single sample gave rise to the 11 T cell receptor beta chains below, sequenced in a study of T cell repertoires in cytomegalovirus infection. TCRdb re-called the reads through MiXCR, storing one row per CDR3 protein. The profile shows about 740,000 distinct CDR3 sequences, less than 40% of them singletons. The sample was PBMCs. The receptor set was obtained from a human donor in good health (CMV status not recorded). Some clones in this sample may be carry-over from other donors' samples.

This clonotype has a handful of counts. This chain connects TRBV28 to TRBJ1-1; maybe TRBD1 (5 bases). V was pared by 1 base and J by 5 bases, with 14 bases between. CDR3 size: 15 residues. The germline gives CDR1 MDHEN, CDR2 SYDVKM. CDR3 residues: CASSLSDIPGTEAFF. The CDR3 DNA sequence: TGTGCCAGCAGTTTATCGGACATTCCGGGGACTGAAGCTTTCTTT.

The chain carries TRBV7-9 and TRBJ2-5; either TRBD1 or TRBD2 may supply D (7 bases each). Germline V gene sequence: CDR1 SEHNR, CDR2 FQNEAQ (reference sequence). This CDR3 contains 14 residues. V lost 3 bases and J lost 5, with 13 bases in between. This chain's CDR3 is CASSFTGEGETQYF. CDR3 nucleotide sequence: TGTGCCAGCAGCTTCACAGGGGAGGGGGAGACCCAGTACTTC.

In its sample, this clonotype was seen a few times. This chain uses TRBV12-3 or TRBV12-4 with TRBJ2-3; 7 bases are a match to TRBD1. The CDR3 totals 17 residues. The junction had 8 bases not matched to a gene; V was cut back by 2 bases and J by 0 bases. As DNA, the CDR3 is TGTGCCAGCAGTTTATTTAACACAGGGGCTAGCACAGATACGCAGTATTTT. Its protein product is CASSLFNTGASTDTQYF.

This chain links TRBV2 with TRBJ2-1; 9 positions agree with TRBD2. Per the germline V gene, CDR1 is SNHLY and CDR2 is FYNNEI. The CDR3 extends over 13 amino acids. J gave up 7 bases and V 6 bases, and 4 bases lay outside the gene matches. CDR3 sequence (DNA): TGTGCCAGCAGGGGACTAGCTAGGAATGAGCAGTTCTTC. This encodes CASRGLARNEQFF.

This clonotype has just one count. V is TRBV12-3 or TRBV12-4 and J is TRBJ2-7, with D unresolved. The CDR3 spans 15 residues. Trimming left V 3 bases short and J 4 bases short, with 16 bases between. CDR3 sequence (DNA): TGTGCCAGCAGTTTTTTCCAACAGTGTGGGTACGAGCAGTACTTC. This codes for CASSFFQQCGYEQYF.

The chain couples TRBV6-1 to TRBJ2-7; no definite D call. Germline V CDR1 and CDR2: MNHNS, SASEGT. Trimming pared 2 bases from V and 0 bases from J, leaving 5 bases between. The CDR3 extends over 13 amino acids. The CDR3 DNA follows: TGTGCCAGCAGTGAATGGAGCTCCTACGAGCAGTACTTC. Its protein is CASSEWSSYEQYF.

This clonotype was seen many times. V gene TRBV7-2 combines with J gene TRBJ1-5, with D possibly being TRBD1 (6 bases). Per germline, CDR1 SGHTA and CDR2 FQGNSA. The CDR3 has 15 amino acids. V was shortened by 3 bases and J by 5 bases, with 14 bases between the two germline ends. This CDR3 is CASSFLPRGYQPQHF. The CDR3 nucleotides are TGTGCCAGCAGCTTCCTTCCCAGGGGATATCAGCCCCAGCATTTT.

The genes are TRBV27 and TRBJ2-1, with a tentative D call TRBD2 (6 bases). V was shortened by 6 bases and J by 3 bases, with 12 bases between the two germline ends. CDR3 length: 14 amino acids. CDR1 MNHEY and CDR2 SMNVEV come from the germline V gene (reference sequence). The CDR3 reads CASSTSPVYNEQFF. CDR3 nucleotides: TGTGCCAGCAGCACTAGCCCCGTCTACAATGAGCAGTTCTTC.

This clonotype was counted between two and nine times. This sequence joins TRBV12-3 or TRBV12-4 and TRBJ1-3; D gene uncertain. Trimming left V 5 bases short and J 2 bases short, with 19 bases between. This CDR3 has 17 amino acids. The CDR3, as DNA: TGTGCCAGCAGTGCCTCTCCGGTTCCGAGGCCTGGAAACACCATATATTTT. It codes for CASSASPVPRPGNTIYF.

The rearrangement links TRBV19 to TRBJ1-5; maybe TRBD1 (5 bases). The CDR3 sequence is 16 residues long. In germline, CDR1 is LNHDA, CDR2 SQIVND (reference sequence). V lost 5 bases and J lost 4, with 18 bases in between. CDR3 protein: CASSLDMRSWNQPQHF. CDR3 nucleotide sequence: TGTGCCAGTAGTTTGGACATGAGGTCGTGGAATCAGCCCCAGCATTTT.

J is TRBJ2-1 and V is TRBV6-4; D gene uncertain. The ends were cut back, 6 bases at V and 2 bases at J, with 17 bases in the middle. This CDR3 is built from 16 residues. Per the germline V gene, CDR1 is MRHNA and CDR2 is SNTAGT. The CDR3 nucleotides read TGTGCCAGCAGACGTGACACGCTTTTTACCTACAATGAGCAGTTCTTC. Translated: CASRRDTLFTYNEQFF.